The 19 T cell receptor beta chains listed next were all sequenced from one sample in a study of shared clonotypes between healthy human individuals. Sequencing used immunoSEQ multiplex PCR; TCRdb keeps in-frame clones, though not all of them. The table records around 450,000 clones, around 79% of them present only once. Material for sequencing was PBMCs. Source of these receptors: a woman aged 40 to 50 in good health. Some clones in this sample may be carry-over from other donors' samples.

This clone was seen more than once but under ten times. The V and J genes are TRBV27 and TRBJ1-1; D is unclear. V was shortened by 1 base and J by 1 base, with 16 bases between the two germline ends. The V gene's germline CDR1 is MNHEY and CDR2 SMNVEV (reference sequence). The CDR3 is 17 residues long. The CDR3 bases are TGTGCCAGCAGTTTATATAGCGTTGGCTTCACGAACACTGAAGCTTTCTTT. Its protein product is CASSLYSVGFTNTEAFF.

This clone is a singleton in its sample. The chain has TRBV19 and TRBJ1-2; D perhaps matches TRBD1 (6 bases). The V and J ends lost 5 bases and 8 bases respectively, with 21 bases between them. The germline gives CDR1 LNHDA, CDR2 SQIVND (reference sequence). This CDR3 has 15 amino acids. The CDR3 here is CASSSSGTYYGGYTF. For the CDR3, the DNA is TGTGCCAGTAGTTCCTCCGGGACATACTATGGAGGCTACACCTTC.

The chain links TRBV27 to TRBJ2-1; the D is unclear. The V gene's germline CDR1 is MNHEY and CDR2 SMNVEV (reference sequence). V shed 5 bases and J shed 7 bases, with 12 bases lying between them. The CDR3 extends over 13 amino acids. The DNA for the CDR3 is TGTGCCAGCAGTATAGGTCTCCTAAATGAGCAGTTCTTC. Translation: CASSIGLLNEQFF.

The chain combines TRBV5-5 with TRBJ2-7; a possible D gene is TRBD1 (5 bases). The V end was cut by 5 bases, the J end by 0 bases, with 15 bases between. Per germline, CDR1 SGHKS and CDR2 YYEKEE (reference sequence). The CDR3 extends over 15 amino acids. The CDR3 nucleotides are TGTGCCAGCAGTCTGGGGCCCATTAGCTCCTACGAGCAGTACTTC. This codes for CASSLGPISSYEQYF.

V gene TRBV28 combines with J gene TRBJ2-2; D might be TRBD1 (6 bases). This CDR3 contains 13 residues. From germline, CDR1 is MDHEN and CDR2 SYDVKM. With 5 bases removed from V and 4 bases from J, the gap between germline ends came to 8 bases. CDR3 loop: CASSRGSTGELFF. The CDR3 nucleotides are TGTGCCAGCAGTAGGGGGTCCACCGGGGAGCTGTTTTTT.

The gene calls are TRBV7-2 and TRBJ1-5; 7 nucleotides match TRBD1. Germline-derived CDR1 and CDR2 are SGHTA and FQGNSA. V lost 5 bases, J lost 5 bases, and 9 bases stayed unmatched. The CDR3 spans 15 residues. The CDR3 DNA reads TGTGCCAGCAGCAAACCCGGGACAGCATATCAGCCCCAGCATTTT. The encoded protein is CASSKPGTAYQPQHF.

The chain uses TRBV5-8 and TRBJ2-2, with D uncertain. Per the germline V gene, CDR1 is SGHTS and CDR2 is YDEGEE. The ends were cut back, 4 bases at V and 7 bases at J, with 5 bases in the middle. The CDR3 runs to 11 residues. CDR3 bases: TGTGCCAGCAGCCTTTTCGGGGAGCTGTTTTTT. Its translation is CASSLFGELFF.

The chain combines TRBV7-3 with TRBJ2-1; perhaps D is TRBD1 or TRBD2 (5 bases each). Germline loops: CDR1 SGHTA, CDR2 FQGTGA. Trimming cost V 8 bases and J 3 bases, with 14 bases left between them. The CDR3 totals 14 residues. DNA for the CDR3: TGTGCCAGCGCCCGGGGCGGGTACTACAATGAGCAGTTCTTC. Translating gives CASARGGYYNEQFF.

The rearrangement links TRBV4-1 to TRBJ2-1; D is possibly TRBD1 (6 bases). Germline assignment: CDR1 MGHRA and CDR2 YSYEKL. The CDR3 is made up of 18 amino acids. V lost 0 bases, J lost 4 bases, and 19 bases lay in between. In DNA, the CDR3 is TGCGCCAGCAGCCAAGAAGGGGGATTTGGGAGCCCATACAATGAGCAGTTCTTC. As protein: CASSQEGGFGSPYNEQFF.

The J gene is TRBJ2-5, the V gene TRBV9; 11 nucleotides line up with TRBD1. The V gene's germline CDR1 is SGDLS and CDR2 YYNGEE. The V and J ends lost 4 bases and 4 bases, in that order; junction bases with no gene match: 12. There are 17 residues in the CDR3. CDR3 nucleotides: TGTGCCAGCAGCCTAGGCCGGACAGGGGGCGCGTTAGAGACCCAGTACTTC. This translates into CASSLGRTGGALETQYF.

The chain couples TRBV9 to TRBJ2-5, with 12 bases fitting TRBD1. V was pared by 4 bases and J by 5 bases, with 9 bases of the junction left unmatched. CDR3 length: 16 amino acids. Germline CDR1 is SGDLS and CDR2 is YYNGEE. The CDR3 spells CASSPPGQGAWETQYF. CDR3 bases: TGTGCCAGCAGCCCTCCGGGACAGGGGGCATGGGAGACCCAGTACTTC.

As concerns this clone: This same CDR3 is encoded by further DNA sequences in the sample. The chain joins TRBV10-3 to TRBJ2-7, with 9 bases lining up with TRBD1. This CDR3 spans 13 amino acids. Trimming cost V 5 bases and J 5 bases; bases outside gene matches: 4. CDR1 is ENHRY and CDR2 is SYGVKD in the germline V gene. As DNA, the CDR3 is TGTGCCATCAGTCCCGACAGGGGGGACGAGCAGTACTTC. Translating gives CAISPDRGDEQYF.

The chain links TRBV6-4 to TRBJ2-1; 10 nucleotides match TRBD2. Germline lookup yields CDR1 MRHNA and CDR2 SNTAGT. The CDR3 covers 16 residues. Trimming cost V 5 bases and J 4 bases; bases outside gene matches: 8. This CDR3 reads CASSRIAGGIYNEQFF. CDR3 sequence (DNA): TGTGCCAGCAGTCGAATAGCGGGAGGTATATACAATGAGCAGTTCTTC.

This clone was recorded a few times. The gene calls are TRBV5-4 and TRBJ2-7; 9 positions agree with TRBD2. Per germline, CDR1 SGHNT and CDR2 YYREEE (reference sequence). V shed 0 bases and J 0 bases; nucleotides not matched to a gene: 7. The CDR3 totals 17 residues. The CDR3 is CASSLGLAGHFSYEQYF. The CDR3 DNA follows: TGTGCCAGCAGCTTGGGTCTAGCGGGGCATTTCTCCTACGAGCAGTACTTC.

The chain combines TRBV10-3 with TRBJ1-2; TRBD1 aligns across 10 bases. V shed 2 bases and J 4 bases; nucleotides not matched to a gene: 7. Germline loops: CDR1 ENHRY, CDR2 SYGVKD. This CDR3 comprises 16 residues. CDR3 in amino acids: CAISEARQGASYGYTF. The DNA of the CDR3 is TGTGCCATCAGTGAGGCTAGACAGGGGGCAAGCTATGGCTACACCTTC.

This chain links TRBV6-5 with TRBJ1-3; no firm D call. This CDR3 is built from 15 residues. The V and J ends lost 6 bases and 0 bases respectively, with 12 bases between them. Germline V gene lookup returns CDR1 MNHEY and CDR2 SVGAGI. The CDR3 nucleotides read TGTGCCAGCAGGCTGACACGCACCTCTGGAAACACCATATATTTT. It is translated as CASRLTRTSGNTIYF.

The chain is built from TRBV7-3 and TRBJ2-1, with D possibly called TRBD1 or TRBD2 (5 bases each). CDR3 length: 14 residues. Germline V gene data show CDR1 as SGHTA and CDR2 as FQGTGA. V dropped 5 bases and J dropped 4 bases, with 12 bases sitting between them. This CDR3 reads CASSPGAGYNEQFF. The CDR3, as DNA: TGTGCCAGCAGCCCCGGGGCAGGGTACAATGAGCAGTTCTTC.

The chain carries TRBV19 and TRBJ2-3; 10 bases are a match to TRBD2. Per germline, CDR1 LNHDA and CDR2 SQIVND (reference sequence). V was clipped by 10 bases and J by 1 base; unmatched bases: 17. This CDR3 comprises 18 residues. CDR3 nucleotide sequence: TGTGCCAAACCCCCGGGGATTTCCGGGACTAGCGGCACAGATACGCAGTATTTT. Translated: CAKPPGISGTSGTDTQYF.

CDR3 amino acids: CASSPLRAVVPFF. The CDR3 DNA follows: TGTGCCAGTAGCCCACTCCGGGCGGTTGTTCCGTTTTTT. The V and J genes are TRBV19 and TRBJ1-4, with D uncertain. The CDR3 sequence is 13 residues long. V was cut by 6 bases and J by 16 bases, with 21 bases left in between. Germline assignment: CDR1 LNHDA and CDR2 SQIVND (reference sequence).